This T cell receptor (beta chain) was captured by sequencing in a study of graft-versus-host responses after intestinal transplantation. On the study more broadly: Recipients had transplants, and these were multivisceral, liver-intestinal, or isolated intestinal. Broader study findings: Declines in HvG clones occurring early post-transplant were associated with peak circulating GvH clone levels. Some patients had graft-donor T cell macrochimerism, and their allografts showed high graft-versus-host to host-versus-graft clonal ratios.

The table came from immunoSEQ multiplex PCR; TCRdb's copy has only in-frame clones and leaves some out. In the table there are about 36,000 clones, 94% of which are singletons. The CDR3 consists of 14 residues. Trimming removed 4 bases at V and 5 bases at J, with 12 bases between. Germline lookup yields CDR1 MDHEN and CDR2 SYDVKM. This clone has just one count. Its specificity is unknown. The origin of this receptor is a human donor who was the organ donor for an intestinal transplant. Sequencing was performed on unstimulated CD4+ T cells sorted from spleen or lymph node cells, taken before transplant. V gene TRBV28 combines with J gene TRBJ1-5; D might be TRBD1 (5 bases). The CDR3 coding sequence is TGTGCCAGCAGTTATCGGGACCCCTATCAGCCCCAGCATTTT. Amino acids: CASSYRDPYQPQHF.